A single T cell receptor (beta chain) is shown here with its context. As yet, its antigen is unknown. The entry originates in a study of cytomegalovirus exposure and HLA in healthy donors. Study findings and constraints: Later work associated 17,000 or so TCR beta sequences with HLA alleles at 0.05 false discovery rate. The authors excluded some V segments, including TRBV6-2 and TRBV6-3, as indistinguishable.

Each of the donors was a healthy bone marrow donor. Both 60 Vbeta primers and 13 Jbeta primers went into the PCR. Assay used: immunoSEQ multiplex PCR; TCRdb lists only in-frame clones, some missing. Its table lists over 100,000 clones. Germline CDR1 is MGHDK and CDR2 is SYGVNS. This CDR3 has 16 residues. V shed 2 bases and J shed 2 bases, with 15 bases lying between them. The V gene is TRBV25-1, the J gene TRBJ1-2; D ambiguous. This TCR was sampled from a man aged 30-40 years in good health and CMV-seronegative. Sequencing used PBMCs. CDR3 sequence reads: CASSEVRGSSNYGYTF. The CDR3 DNA reads TGTGCCAGCAGTGAAGTCCGGGGTTCGTCCAACTATGGCTACACCTTC.